Sequencing of this TCR beta chain was carried out in a study of blood T cell repertoires in COVID-19. About the research overall: COVID-19 samples from acute and convalescent phases originated in the United States, Italy and Spain. T cells, B-cell-depleted T cells, or PBMCs provided the cDNA or gDNA that served as material.

Enrollment of patients from Seattle took place during active infection, with longitudinal follow-up. Original analysis: Reference gene primer amplification gave estimated nucleated cell counts. TCRdb keeps only in-frame clones here, not all; method: immunoSEQ multiplex PCR. That table furnishes V, J and clone size, whereas the DNA furnished D and trimming. The sample lists hundreds of thousands of clones, 85% to 90% occurring once. Source material: peripheral blood. The TCR comes from a woman between 40 and 55 years old with COVID-19, enrolled during active disease.

CDR3 protein: CASSPRGTGDEKLFF. CDR3 nucleotides: TGTGCCAGCAGCCCCCGGGGGACAGGGGATGAAAAACTGTTTTTT. The chain joins TRBV9 to TRBJ1-4, with 10 nucleotides matching TRBD1. CDR3 length: 15 amino acids. Per the germline V gene, CDR1 is SGDLS and CDR2 is YYNGEE. Germline trimming cut 4 bases from V and 6 bases from J; bases unmatched to any gene: 6.